This T cell receptor (beta chain) was identified in a study of T cells in Graves' hyperthyroidism and ophthalmopathy. The CDR3 spans 16 residues. CDR1 and CDR2 (germline): DFQATT, SNEGSKA (reference sequence). The TCR beta CDR3 regions underwent amplification using RNA transcripts as the source. When the TCR CDR3 underwent first-round RT-PCR, the HTBI primer set was used. TCRdb reprocessed the multiplex PCR reads with MiXCR, giving one entry per CDR3 protein. Of about 500,000 distinct CDR3 sequences listed, around 50% are singletons. A few counts support this clonotype. This chain connects TRBV20-1 to TRBJ2-7; possibly TRBD1 for D (6 bases). The sequencing sample was made of peripheral blood or thyroid tissue (not recorded which). The source is an adult woman with Graves' disease, either hyperthyroidism or ophthalmopathy (not recorded which). The CDR3 DNA is TGCAGCGCCTCACCGGGCCGGGACACAAGCTCCTACGAGCAGTACTTC. Protein: CSASPGRDTSSYEQYF.